Described below is a single TCR beta chain sequence and its context. Its antigen remains unidentified. The sample comes from a study of T cell responses to AZD1222 COVID-19 vaccine. Study background: Whether given at about 4 or about 12 weeks, second doses were pooled. Study observations and caveats: Spike regions recognized by vaccine-associated CD4 TCRs spanned the protein, led by 160-218 and 743-854. Two doses of AZD1222 preceded a rise in Spike-specific TCR breadth and depth. A mostly white British donor set with more females was recruited, and clonal diversity was possibly underestimated.

CDR1 is SGHRS, CDR2 YFSETQ, per germline. V lost 0 bases to trimming and J lost 6 bases; unmatched junction nucleotides: 6. This CDR3 region has 17 residues. Using immunoSEQ multiplex PCR, the repertoire was profiled, and TCRdb retains in-frame clones only, with some absent. The table lists some 130,000 clones, 80% to 95% of them singletons. The sample was peripheral blood, taken on day 0 of AZD1222 vaccination. The chain carries TRBV5-1 and TRBJ2-2, with 12 bases aligning to TRBD2. The TCR originated in an adult in good health. CDR3 loop: CASSLAPGTSGSGELFF. The CDR3 DNA reads TGCGCCAGCAGCTTGGCCCCCGGGACTAGCGGGTCCGGGGAGCTGTTTTTT.